The rows below give T cell receptor beta chains drawn from one sample of a study of cytomegalovirus exposure and HLA in healthy donors. Here immunoSEQ multiplex PCR was the method, and the copy in TCRdb shows in-frame clones only, minus some. Seen here are 130,000 to 150,000 clones, 65% to 85% observed once, and the top ten hold 6.7%. Sequencing input: PBMCs. Every receptor here comes from a woman in her 40s in good health and CMV-seropositive. CDR3s leave out the opening cysteine and the closing phenylalanine or tryptophan.

j_gene: TRBJ1-1
v_gene: TRBV6-1
CDR3aa: ASAGGLENTEAF

j_gene: -
v_gene: TRBV5-1
CDR3aa: ASSLDTGPTYEQY

j_gene: TRBJ2-3
v_gene: TRBV7-3
CDR3aa: ASSVTGSASTDTQY

j_gene: TRBJ1-1
v_gene: TRBV5-1
CDR3aa: ASSADRNTEAF

j_gene: TRBJ1-1
v_gene: TRBV19
CDR3aa: ASKGGANTEAF

j_gene: TRBJ1-4
v_gene: TRBV4-1
CDR3aa: ASSQLRGGKEKLF

j_gene: TRBJ2-7
v_gene: TRBV7-6
CDR3aa: ASSEVAGGPYEQY

j_gene: TRBJ2-6
v_gene: TRBV7-3
CDR3aa: ASSEMSGSGANVLT

j_gene: TRBJ1-6
v_gene: TRBV27
CDR3aa: ASSSVTGEGSPLH

j_gene: TRBJ2-5
v_gene: TRBV2
CDR3aa: ASRYSGGTSGQY

j_gene: TRBJ1-4
v_gene: TRBV7-6
CDR3aa: ASSLALAGNEKLF

j_gene: TRBJ1-6
v_gene: TRBV4-1
CDR3aa: ASSQEGYNSPLH

j_gene: TRBJ1-1
v_gene: TRBV11-3
CDR3aa: ASSLGTVSEAF

j_gene: TRBJ1-6
v_gene: TRBV30
CDR3aa: AWRTGGSDNSPLH

j_gene: TRBJ1-2
v_gene: TRBV6-5
CDR3aa: ASSGTGPLGYT

j_gene: TRBJ2-7
v_gene: TRBV9
CDR3aa: ASSPGQGINYEQY

j_gene: TRBJ2-5
v_gene: TRBV5-1
CDR3aa: ASSQGLAGGLSGETQY

j_gene: TRBJ1-1
v_gene: TRBV2
CDR3aa: ASYPRGRNTEAF

j_gene: TRBJ1-4
v_gene: TRBV28
CDR3aa: ASSSQGRLNEKLF

j_gene: TRBJ2-5
v_gene: TRBV29-1
CDR3aa: SVAENQETQY

j_gene: TRBJ2-6
v_gene: TRBV19
CDR3aa: ASSVHLAGRGSGANVLT

j_gene: TRBJ2-1
v_gene: TRBV7-6
CDR3aa: ASSQSQVEQF

j_gene: TRBJ2-3
v_gene: TRBV7-3
CDR3aa: ASSLLAGALADTQY

j_gene: TRBJ1-2
v_gene: TRBV10-3
CDR3aa: AISGGGTNYGYT

j_gene: TRBJ1-6
v_gene: TRBV9
CDR3aa: ASSEHLGGSSYNSPLH

j_gene: TRBJ1-2
v_gene: TRBV10-3
CDR3aa: AISPTSEGYT

j_gene: TRBJ1-6
v_gene: TRBV6-1
CDR3aa: ASQRGQGGNSPLH

j_gene: TRBJ1-1
v_gene: TRBV6-1
CDR3aa: ASSQTQGITEAF

j_gene: TRBJ1-6
v_gene: TRBV6-5
CDR3aa: ASSYSRGPLH

j_gene: TRBJ2-1
v_gene: TRBV9
CDR3aa: ASSALTSGGGSNEQF

j_gene: TRBJ1-5
v_gene: TRBV28
CDR3aa: ASSLATGVQPQH

j_gene: TRBJ2-7
v_gene: TRBV27
CDR3aa: ASSFGTRGYEQY

j_gene: TRBJ1-6
v_gene: TRBV9
CDR3aa: ASSVTDRYNSPLH

j_gene: TRBJ1-2
v_gene: TRBV5-1
CDR3aa: ASRGQYGYT

j_gene: TRBJ1-5
v_gene: TRBV27
CDR3aa: ASGSATGSNQPQH

j_gene: TRBJ2-5
v_gene: TRBV11-1
CDR3aa: ASSFSREGQETQY

j_gene: TRBJ2-7
v_gene: TRBV7-6
CDR3aa: ASSLGTGYEQY

j_gene: TRBJ2-7
v_gene: TRBV6-1
CDR3aa: ASRSGTSGGEQY

j_gene: TRBJ2-5
v_gene: TRBV6-5
CDR3aa: ASSYGGVRETQY

j_gene: TRBJ1-6
v_gene: TRBV18
CDR3aa: ASSGGVLESGSPLH

j_gene: TRBJ2-1
v_gene: TRBV5-1
CDR3aa: ASSDPARGVKGEQF

j_gene: TRBJ1-2
v_gene: TRBV15
CDR3aa: ATSRDQGARVGYT

j_gene: TRBJ2-3
v_gene: TRBV15
CDR3aa: ATSRGLSGGPTDTQY

j_gene: TRBJ1-6
v_gene: TRBV19
CDR3aa: ASSILPPGQGSSPLH

j_gene: TRBJ1-5
v_gene: TRBV18
CDR3aa: ASSPYSGQSYQPQH

j_gene: TRBJ2-7
v_gene: TRBV5-1
CDR3aa: ASSLAMDRAHEQY

j_gene: TRBJ2-2
v_gene: TRBV2
CDR3aa: ASSEYSGGLTGELF

j_gene: TRBJ2-2
v_gene: TRBV11-3
CDR3aa: ASSLGSRELF

j_gene: TRBJ1-1
v_gene: TRBV19
CDR3aa: ASSTQNMNTEAF

j_gene: TRBJ1-3
v_gene: TRBV11-2
CDR3aa: ASSLFNRNTIY

j_gene: TRBJ1-1
v_gene: TRBV6-5
CDR3aa: ASSWGGSGVTEAF

j_gene: TRBJ2-2
v_gene: TRBV6-1
CDR3aa: ASSEYRGGPDTGELF

j_gene: TRBJ1-5
v_gene: TRBV28
CDR3aa: ASRREFGNQPQH

j_gene: TRBJ1-6
v_gene: TRBV5-1
CDR3aa: ASSLGGENSPLH

j_gene: TRBJ2-6
v_gene: TRBV4-2
CDR3aa: ASSQERTQGPVGSGANVLT